This entry lists 6 T cell receptor beta chains sequenced from one sample in a study of shared clonotypes between healthy human individuals. TCRdb's table, derived via immunoSEQ multiplex PCR, lists solely in-frame clones and lacks some. This table holds around 1.5 million clones, under 99% found once. The sequencing sample was made of naive CD4+ T cells sorted from blood. Subset defined: CD45RA+ positively selected. The origin of the receptors is a man between 25 and 39 years old in good health.

The genes are TRBV27 and TRBJ2-7; 10 bases align to TRBD2. V was clipped by 4 bases and J by 3 bases; unmatched bases: 24. Per germline, CDR1 MNHEY and CDR2 SMNVEV (reference sequence). The CDR3 contains 21 residues. CDR3 nucleotides: TGTGCCAGCAGTTCAACCCCCTTAGCGGGAGGCCCCACATCCGCGATCTACGAGCAGTACTTC. Protein: CASSSTPLAGGPTSAIYEQYF.

This chain uses TRBV10-2 with TRBJ2-1; D is tentatively TRBD1 or TRBD2 (6 bases each). CDR1 WSHSY and CDR2 SAAADI come from the germline V gene. V dropped 8 bases and J dropped 0 bases, with 17 bases sitting between them. The CDR3 has 16 amino acids. The DNA for the CDR3 is TGCGCCAGCCGCCCGGGGGCCCCAAGCTCCTACAATGAGCAGTTCTTC. As protein: CASRPGAPSSYNEQFF.

The V gene is TRBV15, the J gene TRBJ1-4; D unclear. V was shortened by 1 base and J by 5 bases, with 11 bases between the two germline ends. Germline V gene lookup returns CDR1 LNHNV and CDR2 YYDKDF (reference sequence). CDR3 length equals 15 residues. CDR3: CATSRGGVSNEKLFF. The CDR3 DNA is TGTGCCACCAGCAGAGGTGGGGTCTCCAATGAAAAACTGTTTTTT.

The chain carries TRBV5-4 and TRBJ1-1; the match to TRBD1 covers 7 bases. The trim removed 0 bases at V and 1 base at J, leaving 12 bases unmatched. Germline V gene lookup returns CDR1 SGHNT and CDR2 YYREEE (reference sequence). The CDR3 sequence is 18 residues long. The CDR3 spells CASSLGQGRWRANTEAFF. Here the CDR3 DNA reads TGTGCCAGCAGCTTGGGACAGGGAAGGTGGAGGGCGAACACTGAAGCTTTCTTT.

The J gene is TRBJ2-1, the V gene TRBV5-1; 9 positions match TRBD2. The germline CDR1 and CDR2 sequences are SGHRS and YFSETQ. The J segment lost 2 bases and the V segment lost 4 bases, leaving 4 bases of the junction unmatched. This CDR3 has 15 amino acids. This CDR3 reads CASSQASGAYNEQFF. CDR3 coding DNA: TGCGCCAGCAGCCAGGCTAGCGGGGCCTACAATGAGCAGTTCTTC. Full variable domain (rest looked up from reference TRBV5-1 and TRBJ2-1): KAGVTQTPRYLIKTRGQQVTLSCSPISGHRSVSWYQQTPGQGLQFLFEYFSETQRNKGNFPGRFSGRQFSNSRSEMNVSTLELGDSALYLCASSQASGAYNEQFFGPGTRLTVL.

The chain uses TRBV6-5 and TRBJ2-7; 7 bases agree with TRBD2. Germline CDR1 and CDR2: MNHEY and SVGAGI. Germline trimming cut 6 bases from V and 5 bases from J; bases unmatched to any gene: 7. This CDR3 region has 13 residues. The CDR3: CASRGLGTNEQYF. The CDR3, as DNA: TGTGCCAGCAGAGGCCTAGGGACTAACGAGCAGTACTTC.